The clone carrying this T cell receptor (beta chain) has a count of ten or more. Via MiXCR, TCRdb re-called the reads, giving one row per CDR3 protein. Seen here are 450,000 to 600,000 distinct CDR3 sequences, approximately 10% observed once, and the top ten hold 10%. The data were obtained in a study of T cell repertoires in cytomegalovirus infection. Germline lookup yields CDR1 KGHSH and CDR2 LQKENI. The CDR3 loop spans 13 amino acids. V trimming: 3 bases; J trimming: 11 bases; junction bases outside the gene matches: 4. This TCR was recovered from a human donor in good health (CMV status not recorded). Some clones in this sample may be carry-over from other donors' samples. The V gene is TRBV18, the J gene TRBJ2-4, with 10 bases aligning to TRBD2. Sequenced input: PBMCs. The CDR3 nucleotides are TGTGCCAGCTCACCCGGGACTAGCGACGTTCAGTACTTC. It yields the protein CASSPGTSDVQYF.